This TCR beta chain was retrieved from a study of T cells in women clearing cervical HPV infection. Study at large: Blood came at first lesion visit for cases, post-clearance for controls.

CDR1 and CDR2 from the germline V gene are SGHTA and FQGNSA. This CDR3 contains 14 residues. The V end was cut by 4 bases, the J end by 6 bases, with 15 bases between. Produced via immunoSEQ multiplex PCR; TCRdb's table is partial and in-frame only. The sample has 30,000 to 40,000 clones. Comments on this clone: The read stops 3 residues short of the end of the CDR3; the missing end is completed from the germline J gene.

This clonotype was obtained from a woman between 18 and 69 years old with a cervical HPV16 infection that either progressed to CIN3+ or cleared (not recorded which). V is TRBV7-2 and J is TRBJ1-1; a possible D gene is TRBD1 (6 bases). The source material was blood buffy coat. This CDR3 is CASSSYRAGAEAFF. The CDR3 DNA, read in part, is TGTGCCAGCAGCTCCTACAGGGCAGGGGCTGAA.